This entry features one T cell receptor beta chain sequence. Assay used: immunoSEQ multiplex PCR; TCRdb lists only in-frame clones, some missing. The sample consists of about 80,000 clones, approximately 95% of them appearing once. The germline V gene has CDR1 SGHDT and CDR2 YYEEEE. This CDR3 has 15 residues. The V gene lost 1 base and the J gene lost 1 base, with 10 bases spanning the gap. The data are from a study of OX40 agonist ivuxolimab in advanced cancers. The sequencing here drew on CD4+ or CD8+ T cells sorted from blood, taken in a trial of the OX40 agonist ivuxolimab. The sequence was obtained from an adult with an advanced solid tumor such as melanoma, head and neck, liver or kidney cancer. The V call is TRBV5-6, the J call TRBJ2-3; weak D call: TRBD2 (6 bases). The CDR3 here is CASSLFGGRTDTQYF. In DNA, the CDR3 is TGTGCCAGCAGCTTGTTCGGGGGACGCACAGATACGCAGTATTTT.